These 5 T cell receptor beta chains originate from one sample sequenced in a study of blood T cell repertoires in COVID-19. Assay used: immunoSEQ multiplex PCR; TCRdb lists only in-frame clones, some missing. Of roughly 350,000 clones listed, 91% are singletons. The sample comprised peripheral blood. The receptors come from a young woman who had recovered from COVID-19.

This clone was counted a single time. DNA of the CDR3: TGTGCCAGCAGACTAGCGGGAGGCACAGATACGCAGTATTTT. This gives the protein CASRLAGGTDTQYF. The chain is built from TRBV28 and TRBJ2-3; TRBD2 agrees at 11 bases. This CDR3 is 14 amino acids long. Germline CDR1 is MDHEN and CDR2 is SYDVKM. Germline trimming cut 6 bases from V and 1 base from J; bases unmatched to any gene: 0.

On this clone itself: The sample has other DNA sequences that encode this CDR3 too. The V call is TRBV7-2, the J call TRBJ1-1; D not certain. Germline values: CDR1 SGHTA, CDR2 FQGNSA. CDR3 size: 12 residues. Trimming took 6 bases from V and 5 from J, leaving 10 bases between them. CDR3 sequence (DNA): TGTGCCAGCAGTCTTCGGGAAACTGAAGCTTTCTTT. The encoded protein is CASSLRETEAFF. Full variable domain (rest looked up from reference TRBV7-2 and TRBJ1-1): GAGVSQSPSNKVTEKGKDVELRCDPISGHTALYWYRQSLGQGLEFLIYFQGNSAPDKSGLPSDRFSAERTGGSVSTLTIQRTQQEDSAVYLCASSLRETEAFFGQGTRLTVV.

The chain recombines TRBV5-1 with TRBJ2-1, with 12 bases fitting TRBD2. The CDR3 runs 18 residues. The V gene's germline CDR1 is SGHRS and CDR2 YFSETQ. The ends lost 2 bases at V and 6 bases at J; junction bases unmatched: 12. CDR3 nucleotides: TGCGCCAGCAGCTTTCCTTCCTCCCTAGCGGGAGGGTCCAATGAGCAGTTCTTC. Residues: CASSFPSSLAGGSNEQFF. Full variable domain (outside the CDR3, taken from reference TRBV5-1 and TRBJ2-1): KAGVTQTPRYLIKTRGQQVTLSCSPISGHRSVSWYQQTPGQGLQFLFEYFSETQRNKGNFPGRFSGRQFSNSRSEMNVSTLELGDSALYLCASSFPSSLAGGSNEQFFGPGTRLTVL.

This clone was observed once. V and J are TRBV5-6 and TRBJ1-2, with TRBD1 as a possible D gene (5 bases). V lost 3 bases and J lost 4, with 7 bases in between. CDR1 is SGHDT, CDR2 YYEEEE, per germline. This CDR3 has 12 amino acids. The DNA of the CDR3 is TGTGCCAGCAGCTCAGGGTTCTATGGCTACACCTTC. Protein: CASSSGFYGYTF.

This chain joins TRBV5-6 and TRBJ2-1; 10 nucleotides match TRBD1. CDR3 length: 15 residues. After removal of 3 bases from V and 5 bases from J, the junction contained 5 bases not matched to a gene. Germline values: CDR1 SGHDT, CDR2 YYEEEE. CDR3 sequence: CASSSRDRGDNEQFF. The CDR3 DNA is TGTGCCAGCAGCTCCCGGGACAGGGGAGACAATGAGCAGTTCTTC. The full variable domain, completed using reference TRBV5-6 and TRBJ2-1, is DAGVTQSPTHLIKTRGQQVTLRCSPKSGHDTVSWYQQALGQGPQFIFQYYEEEERQRGNFPDRFSGHQFPNYSSELNVNALLLGDSALYLCASSSRDRGDNEQFFGPGTRLTVL.